This T cell receptor (beta chain) was observed in a study of blood T cell repertoires in COVID-19. The wider study: Sources were T cells, B-cell-depleted T cells, or PBMCs; the material itself was cDNA or gDNA.

A few counts support this clone. The CDR3 has 15 amino acids. From germline, CDR1 is SEHNR and CDR2 FQNEAQ (reference sequence). Deletions cut 4 bases from V and 2 bases from J, with 12 bases between. In the original workflow: Amplification from reference gene primers served as the basis for estimated nucleated cell counts. Produced via immunoSEQ multiplex PCR; TCRdb's table is partial and in-frame only. V, J and clone size are taken as reported in that table, and D and trimming were inferred from the DNA itself. The sample has around 180,000 clones, around 89% seen once; the top ten hold 3.5% to 4.5%.

Sequencing input: peripheral blood. The TCR was taken from a woman aged 30 to 39 with acute or convalescent COVID-19. This chain connects TRBV7-9 to TRBJ1-3; D gene ambiguous. The CDR3 DNA reads as TGTGCCAGCAGCTCAGGAGGGTGGCCTGGAAACACCATATATTTT. Translated, it gives CASSSGGWPGNTIYF.